The 10 T cell receptor beta chains listed next were all sequenced from one sample in a study of T-cell memory formation after mild COVID-19. TCRdb recomputed calls from the 5' RACE reads with MiXCR, one row per CDR3 protein. The sample includes about 130,000 distinct CDR3 sequences, approximately 25% of them seen just once. Sequencing input: PBMCs or a T cell subset sorted from them (not recorded which). These receptors all stem from an adult woman who had mild COVID-19 (a few samples of this study predate the infection). Cell type and time point are not known.

V is TRBV4-2 and J is TRBJ2-3; weak D call: TRBD2 (5 bases). CDR3 length equals 18 residues. Germline V gene lookup returns CDR1 LGHNA and CDR2 YNFKEQ. V lost 0 bases and J lost 0, with 16 bases in between. The DNA of the CDR3 is TGTGCCAGCAGCCAAGAGACGAAACGAGCGGTGAGCACAGATACGCAGTATTTT. This encodes CASSQETKRAVSTDTQYF.

This clonotype was recorded at least ten times. CDR3 DNA sequence: TGCGCCAGCAGGCCCCCTGCTAGCGGGGCAGGAGATACGCAGTATTTT. It encodes CASRPPASGAGDTQYF. The gene calls are TRBV5-1 and TRBJ2-3, with 9 nucleotides matching TRBD2. The CDR3 length is 16 residues. CDR1 and CDR2 (germline): SGHRS, YFSETQ. Germline trimming cut 5 bases from V and 5 bases from J; bases unmatched to any gene: 12.

This clonotype was observed once. The gene calls are TRBV7-6 and TRBJ2-7, with D perhaps TRBD1 (6 bases). The CDR3 sequence is 13 residues long. Trimming took off 7 bases at V and 3 bases at J, with 13 bases between the two ends. Germline values: CDR1 SGHVS, CDR2 FNYEAQ. CDR3 in amino acids: CASNPGHSYEQYF. In DNA form, the CDR3 reads TGTGCCAGCAATCCGGGACACAGCTACGAGCAGTACTTC.

The chain couples TRBV7-9 to TRBJ2-5; weak D call: TRBD1 (6 bases). Trimming cost V 0 bases and J 3 bases, with 8 bases left between them. Germline lookup yields CDR1 SEHNR and CDR2 FQNEAQ (reference sequence). CDR3 size: 14 residues. CDR3 sequence: CASSLADREETQYF. The CDR3 DNA reads as TGTGCCAGCAGCTTAGCGGACAGAGAAGAGACCCAGTACTTC.

The CDR3 loop reads CASRVGDRVHEQYF. The CDR3 DNA reads TGTGCCAGCAGAGTCGGGGACAGGGTCCACGAGCAGTACTTC. The genes are TRBV9 and TRBJ2-7, with TRBD1 matching 9 bases. V lost 5 bases and J lost 5; bases outside the gene matches: 8. The CDR3 extends over 14 amino acids. Germline-derived CDR1 and CDR2 are SGDLS and YYNGEE.

This clonotype was seen only a few times. The V and J genes are TRBV7-9 and TRBJ2-1, with D uncertain. The germline V and J ends were trimmed by 2 bases and 9 bases, with 8 bases remaining between them. This CDR3 spans 12 amino acids. Germline values: CDR1 SEHNR, CDR2 FQNEAQ (reference sequence). The CDR3 loop reads CASSLFVSEQFF. CDR3 DNA sequence: TGTGCCAGCAGCTTATTCGTGAGTGAGCAGTTCTTC. Together with reference TRBV7-9 and TRBJ2-1, the CDR3 gives the full variable domain: DTGVSQNPRHKITKRGQNVTFRCDPISEHNRLYWYRQTLGQGPEFLTYFQNEAQLEKSRLLSDRFSAERPKGSFSTLEIQRTEQGDSAMYLCASSLFVSEQFFGPGTRLTVL.

The rearrangement links TRBV27 to TRBJ1-3, with D unresolved. The germline V and J ends were trimmed by 0 bases and 0 bases, with 9 bases remaining between them. This CDR3 is 16 amino acids long. Germline V gives CDR1 MNHEY, CDR2 SMNVEV (reference sequence). CDR3 coding DNA: TGTGCCAGCAGTTTATCCAGAGAAGGCTCTGGAAACACCATATATTTT. Its translation is CASSLSREGSGNTIYF.

The rearrangement uses TRBV24-1 and TRBJ1-2; D call uncertain. V was pared by 0 bases and J by 2 bases, with 12 bases between. The CDR3 consists of 16 residues. CDR1 is KGHDR, CDR2 SFDVKD, per germline. The CDR3 DNA sequence: TGTGCCACCAGTGATTTGGATGTGACGGGGAACTATGGCTACACCTTC. Translation: CATSDLDVTGNYGYTF.

This rearrangement joins TRBV4-1 to TRBJ2-7; D gene uncertain. Trimming removed 2 bases from V and 0 bases from J, with 5 bases in between. The CDR3 has 13 amino acids. CDR1 and CDR2 from the germline V gene are MGHRA and YSYEKL. In DNA, the CDR3 is TGCGCCAGCAGCCAACGGCTCTCCTACGAGCAGTACTTC. This codes for CASSQRLSYEQYF.

This chain uses TRBV20-1 with TRBJ2-2; TRBD1 matches 7 bases. Germline trimming cut 3 bases from V and 4 bases from J; bases unmatched to any gene: 11. The CDR3 is 16 amino acids. CDR1 and CDR2 (germline): DFQATT, SNEGSKA (reference sequence). The CDR3 DNA is TGCAGTGCTAGGGCGGACAGGTTTTCGTTCACCGGGGAGCTGTTTTTT. Its protein is CSARADRFSFTGELFF.